The next 10 T cell receptor beta chains were all read from a single sample in a study of shared clonotypes between healthy human individuals. Using immunoSEQ multiplex PCR, the repertoire was profiled, and TCRdb retains in-frame clones only, with some absent. The table shows millions of clones, with 85% to 95% occurring only once. Naive CD8 cells lacked CD45RO and underwent positive selection for CCR7, leaving out terminally differentiated effector memory CD45RA+ cells. Sequences were obtained from naive CD8+ T cells from PBMCs. The receptor set was obtained from a man between 18 and 29 years old in good health. Some clones in this sample may be carry-over from other donors' samples.

Concerning this clone: Other DNA sequences from this sample encode an identical CDR3 as well. This rearrangement joins TRBV7-6 to TRBJ1-2; TRBD1 is a possible D gene (5 bases). In germline, CDR1 is SGHVS, CDR2 FNYEAQ. The CDR3 sequence is 15 residues long. V lost 5 bases, J lost 2 bases, and 15 bases lay in between. CDR3 sequence (DNA): TGTGCCAGCAGCCCCTCGGGGCCAGGGAACTATGGCTACACCTTC. Translated, it gives CASSPSGPGNYGYTF.

V gene TRBV7-9 combines with J gene TRBJ1-1, with a tentative D call TRBD1 (5 bases). Germline-derived CDR1 and CDR2 are SEHNR and FQNEAQ (reference sequence). Between the trimmed V and J ends, which lost 1 base and 2 bases, there was a span of 8 bases. This CDR3 has 14 residues. CDR3 in DNA: TGTGCCAGCAGCTTAGATGGGGGAAACACTGAAGCTTTCTTT. Translated: CASSLDGGNTEAFF.

The rearrangement uses TRBV29-1 and TRBJ2-1; TRBD2 matches at 10 bases. Germline V CDR1 and CDR2: SQVTM, ANQGSEA. V shed 7 bases, J shed 6 bases, and the junction held 9 bases outside the gene matches. This CDR3 region has 14 residues. CDR3 sequence reads: CSAPTSGVANEQFF. The CDR3 DNA is TGCAGCGCCCCCACTAGCGGGGTCGCCAATGAGCAGTTCTTC.

This clone appeared a few times. The chain employs TRBV7-9 and TRBJ1-5; TRBD1 is a possible D gene (5 bases). V was shortened by 6 bases and J by 7 bases, with 16 bases between the two germline ends. The length of the CDR3 is 14 residues. CDR1 is SEHNR and CDR2 is FQNEAQ in the germline V gene (reference sequence). The CDR3: CASSPGTIIQPQHF. DNA for the CDR3: TGTGCCAGCAGTCCTGGGACCATAATCCAGCCCCAGCATTTT.

The chain carries TRBV7-9 and TRBJ2-7; perhaps TRBD2 as D (5 bases). Trimming stripped 5 bases from V and 0 bases from J, with 14 bases between. The CDR3 is 15 residues long. The V gene's germline CDR1 is SEHNR and CDR2 FQNEAQ (reference sequence). This chain's CDR3 is CASSTWQRSSYEQYF. In nucleotides, the CDR3 is TGTGCCAGCAGCACCTGGCAGCGGAGCTCCTACGAGCAGTACTTC. The full variable domain, with the rest looked up from reference TRBV7-9 and TRBJ2-7, is DTGVSQNPRHKITKRGQNVTFRCDPISEHNRLYWYRQTLGQGPEFLTYFQNEAQLEKSRLLSDRFSAERPKGSFSTLEIQRTEQGDSAMYLCASSTWQRSSYEQYFGPGTRLTVT.

The chain carries TRBV11-2 and TRBJ2-5; the D gene could be TRBD1 or TRBD2 (5 bases each). Trimming left V 4 bases short and J 5 bases short, with 11 bases between. CDR1 is SGHAT, CDR2 FQNNGV, per germline. This CDR3 is 13 amino acids long. The DNA for the CDR3 is TGTGCCAGCAGCTCGGACACGGGGGAGACCCAGTACTTC. Protein product: CASSSDTGETQYF.

This clone was seen a single time. The rearrangement joins TRBV15 to TRBJ1-5; D unresolved. CDR3 length equals 15 residues. V gave up 6 bases and J gave up 0 bases, with 12 bases separating them. Germline assignment: CDR1 LNHNV and CDR2 YYDKDF (reference sequence). CDR3 nucleotides: TGTGCCACCAGTAACTCGGGTAATAGCAATCAGCCCCAGCATTTT. Its protein product is CATSNSGNSNQPQHF.

The rearrangement joins TRBV11-2 to TRBJ2-1; TRBD2 matches 10 bases. Unmatched junction bases numbered 13, after V lost 5 bases and J lost 3 bases. The germline gives CDR1 SGHAT, CDR2 FQNNGV. The CDR3 is made up of 18 amino acids. This CDR3 is CASSPLARTSGFYNEQFF. The CDR3, as DNA: TGTGCCAGCAGCCCCCTCGCGAGGACTAGCGGATTCTACAATGAGCAGTTCTTC.

This chain links TRBV6-5 with TRBJ2-5; 7 nucleotides line up with TRBD2. This CDR3 spans 15 amino acids. The germline V gene has CDR1 MNHEY and CDR2 SVGAGI. V trimming: 3 bases; J trimming: 0 bases; junction bases outside the gene matches: 4. The CDR3 DNA reads TGTGCCAGCAGTTATGGCGGGACTAACCAAGAGACCCAGTACTTC. It is translated as CASSYGGTNQETQYF.

Note on this clone: Other nucleotide sequences from this sample produce the same CDR3. This chain connects TRBV27 to TRBJ2-7; D ambiguous. Trimming shortened V by 4 bases and J by 0 bases, and 7 bases separated the two germline ends. The CDR3 covers 13 residues. CDR1 is MNHEY, CDR2 SMNVEV, per germline (reference sequence). CDR3 nucleotides: TGTGCCAGCAGTTGGGCCGCCTCCTACGAGCAGTACTTC. This encodes CASSWAASYEQYF.